Each of the 12 T cell receptor beta chains below was sequenced from the same sample in a study of neoadjuvant nivolumab and ipilimumab in lung cancer. Sequenced by immunoSEQ multiplex PCR; TCRdb stores in-frame clones only, minus some. The sample holds some 28,000 clones, 83% seen once. The sequences come from tumor tissue, collected after neoadjuvant nivolumab, alone or with ipilimumab, at or shortly before surgery. The receptors shown here come from an adult with non-small cell lung cancer.

This clone was counted between two and nine times. The V gene is TRBV9, the J gene TRBJ2-7; the D gene is possibly TRBD2 (6 bases). The CDR3 totals 15 residues. V shed 0 bases and J shed 2 bases, with 12 bases lying between them. CDR1 is SGDLS and CDR2 is YYNGEE in the germline V gene. CDR3 coding DNA: TGTGCCAGCAGCGTAGACCGGGACTGGCCCTACGAGCAGTACTTC. Its translation: CASSVDRDWPYEQYF.

The V gene is TRBV2, the J gene TRBJ2-1, with no clear D. Deletions cut 7 bases from V and 3 bases from J, with 4 bases between. From germline, CDR1 is SNHLY and CDR2 FYNNEI. The CDR3 has 11 amino acids. CDR3 nucleotides: TGTGCCAGCAAGCTCTACAATGAGCAGTTCTTC. The encoded protein is CASKLYNEQFF.

The chain uses TRBV13 and TRBJ2-7, with D possibly called TRBD1 or TRBD2 (5 bases each). Germline CDR1 is PRHDT and CDR2 is FYEKMQ (reference sequence). The V gene lost 0 bases and the J gene lost 6 bases, with 12 bases spanning the gap. CDR3 length: 14 amino acids. The CDR3 loop reads CASSLGQGTTEQYF. The CDR3 DNA sequence: TGTGCCAGCAGCTTAGGGCAAGGGACGACCGAGCAGTACTTC.

The genes are TRBV13 and TRBJ1-1, with a possible D match to TRBD1 (5 bases). This CDR3 is built from 14 residues. V lost 8 bases and J lost 7, with 20 bases in between. Germline CDR1 and CDR2: PRHDT and FYEKMQ (reference sequence). In nucleotides, the CDR3 is TGTGCCAGCTCTCCGGGTTCACGGGGGGTTGAAGCTTTCTTT. This encodes CASSPGSRGVEAFF.

J is TRBJ2-3 and V is TRBV5-1; possible D gene TRBD2, 6 bases. The V gene lost 2 bases and the J gene lost 2 bases, with 9 bases spanning the gap. CDR1 is SGHRS and CDR2 is YFSETQ in the germline V gene. The CDR3 extends over 14 amino acids. The chain's CDR3 is CASSFGGDTDTQYF. CDR3 DNA sequence: TGCGCCAGCAGCTTTGGCGGGGACACAGATACGCAGTATTTT.

The rearrangement joins TRBV30 to TRBJ2-7; D assignment may be TRBD1 or TRBD2 (6 bases each). Per germline, CDR1 GTSNPN and CDR2 SVGIG (reference sequence). V lost 2 bases and J 7 bases, leaving 9 bases between the germline ends. The CDR3 is 11 residues long. Here the CDR3 reads CAWSTGAEQYF. The CDR3 DNA sequence: TGTGCCTGGAGTACGGGGGCGGAGCAGTACTTC.

V is TRBV27 and J is TRBJ1-3; 7 bases align to TRBD1. V dropped 8 bases and J dropped 0; count of bases not matched to a gene: 7. Germline CDR1 is MNHEY and CDR2 is SMNVEV (reference sequence). The CDR3 covers 15 residues. The CDR3 DNA is TGTGCCAGCTCCCCGGACAGGACCTCTGGAAACACCATATATTTT. Its protein is CASSPDRTSGNTIYF.

The rearrangement links TRBV13 to TRBJ2-1, with D possibly matching TRBD2 (6 bases). Trimming stripped 3 bases from V and 5 bases from J, with 14 bases between. The CDR3 is 15 amino acids. CDR1 and CDR2 from the germline V gene are PRHDT and FYEKMQ (reference sequence). In DNA, the CDR3 is TGTGCCAGCAGCTTTGGCGGGGCGTACGACAATGAGCAGTTCTTC. Translating gives CASSFGGAYDNEQFF.

V and J are TRBV9 and TRBJ1-1; 8 positions match TRBD1. The trim removed 4 bases at V and 7 bases at J, leaving 6 bases unmatched. CDR1 is SGDLS and CDR2 is YYNGEE in the germline V gene. This CDR3 has 13 amino acids. CDR3 coding DNA: TGTGCCAGCAGCTCTCACGGACAGGGTGAAGCTTTCTTT. This codes for CASSSHGQGEAFF.

The chain carries TRBV5-1 and TRBJ2-7; perhaps TRBD1 as D (5 bases). The germline V gene has CDR1 SGHRS and CDR2 YFSETQ. The CDR3 sequence is 14 residues long. V dropped 7 bases and J dropped 1 base, with 15 bases sitting between them. The CDR3 nucleotides are TGCGCCAGCCGCAGGGAAGTCTCGTCCTACGAGCAGTACTTC. Its translation: CASRREVSSYEQYF.

The V gene is TRBV9, the J gene TRBJ2-1; the D call may be TRBD1 or TRBD2 (9 bases each). The CDR3 is 21 amino acids. Germline-derived CDR1 and CDR2 are SGDLS and YYNGEE. The V end was cut by 3 bases, the J end by 4 bases, with 32 bases between. The CDR3 DNA sequence: TGTGCCAGCAGCGCCTCCAGCGGGGGGAACAGGGGGCTCTGGGGGTACAATGAGCAGTTCTTC. Encoded protein: CASSASSGGNRGLWGYNEQFF.

This clone occurred once. The V gene is TRBV5-1, the J gene TRBJ1-5, with D uncertain. The V end was cut by 0 bases, the J end by 6 bases, with 7 bases between. Germline CDR1 is SGHRS and CDR2 is YFSETQ. This CDR3 comprises 13 residues. The CDR3 sequence: CASSLEGTQPQHF. CDR3 sequence (DNA): TGCGCCAGCAGCTTGGAGGGAACTCAGCCCCAGCATTTT.